These 9 T cell receptor beta chains were sequenced from one sample in a study of blood T cell dynamics during melanoma immunotherapy. Assay: immunoSEQ multiplex PCR; the TCRdb copy retains only in-frame clones and omits some. The sample contains 20,000 to 25,000 clones, about nine tenths of which appear only once. Time point specified: pre-treatment baseline. Source: blood, taken from a patient treated with checkpoint blockade. These receptors were taken from a human donor with melanoma.

This chain links TRBV6-6 with TRBJ1-2; D perhaps matches TRBD1 (5 bases). Deletions cut 7 bases from V and 6 bases from J, with 15 bases between. The CDR3 totals 13 residues. CDR1 and CDR2 (germline): MNHNY, SVGAGI (reference sequence). The CDR3 region is CASKNYGGDGYTF. The CDR3 DNA is TGTGCCAGCAAGAACTATGGGGGGGATGGCTACACCTTC.

V gene TRBV7-9 combines with J gene TRBJ2-2, with D perhaps assigned TRBD1 or TRBD2 (5 bases each). Germline V gene lookup returns CDR1 SEHNR and CDR2 FQNEAQ (reference sequence). V lost 2 bases and J 7 bases, leaving 14 bases between the germline ends. The CDR3 contains 15 residues. Here the CDR3 reads CASSLSGPPLGELFF. The CDR3 nucleotides read TGTGCCAGCAGCTTATCGGGGCCTCCGCTCGGGGAGCTGTTTTTT.

This clone came up once. The rearrangement joins TRBV6-5 to TRBJ2-5; a weak D match, TRBD2 (6 bases). The germline V gene encodes CDR1 MNHEY and CDR2 SVGAGI. V was cut by 0 bases and J by 9 bases, with 14 bases left in between. The CDR3 contains 14 residues. The CDR3 protein is CASSYSWRWGAQYF. The CDR3 DNA reads TGTGCCAGCAGTTACTCGTGGAGGTGGGGGGCCCAGTACTTC.

This chain joins TRBV11-2 and TRBJ2-3; TRBD1 might be the D (5 bases). Between the trimmed V and J ends, which lost 0 bases and 4 bases, there was a span of 17 bases. Germline CDR1 SGHAT, CDR2 FQNNGV. The CDR3 is 17 residues long. For the CDR3, the DNA is TGTGCCAGCAGCTTAGATCTTGGATGGGGCAGAGCAGATACGCAGTATTTT. This gives the protein CASSLDLGWGRADTQYF.

The rearrangement joins TRBV6-6 to TRBJ2-3; weak D call: TRBD1 (5 bases). The CDR3 has 15 amino acids. V was shortened by 0 bases and J by 3 bases, with 10 bases between the two germline ends. Germline V lookup: CDR1 MNHNY, CDR2 SVGAGI (reference sequence). The CDR3 sequence: CASSYSRPGTDTQYF. In nucleotides, the CDR3 is TGTGCCAGCAGTTACTCGCGCCCAGGGACAGATACGCAGTATTTT.

The chain combines TRBV30 with TRBJ1-4; a weak D match, TRBD1 (5 bases). CDR3 length: 15 residues. Per germline, CDR1 GTSNPN and CDR2 SVGIG (reference sequence). Trimming stripped 8 bases from V and 4 bases from J, with 20 bases between. For the CDR3, the DNA is TGTGCCCGGGTGGGCAGGGACTCATTTAATGAAAAACTGTTTTTT. Translated: CARVGRDSFNEKLFF.

This clone was counted between two and nine times. J is TRBJ1-6 and V is TRBV21-1. TRBV21-1 is noted as a pseudogene. The CDR3 extends over 17 amino acids. The CDR3 region is CASGRQGLSSYNSPLHF. The CDR3 DNA reads as TGTGCCAGCGGGAGGCAGGGGCTTAGCTCCTATAATTCACCCCTCCACTTT.

V and J are TRBV9 and TRBJ1-5, with TRBD1 identical over 8 bases. The CDR3 has 15 amino acids. Germline CDR1 reads SGDLS; CDR2 reads YYNGEE. The V segment lost 4 bases and the J segment 6 bases; nucleotides outside the gene matches: 9. The CDR3 sequence: CASSPRQGLGQPQHF. CDR3 coding DNA: TGTGCCAGCAGCCCGAGACAGGGGTTGGGTCAGCCCCAGCATTTT.

The V call is TRBV6-1, the J call TRBJ2-3, with 11 nucleotides matching TRBD1. CDR1 and CDR2 (germline): MNHNS, SASEGT. CDR3 length equals 16 residues. The ends lost 1 base at V and 2 bases at J; junction bases unmatched: 2. The CDR3 sequence is CASSEGTGGFTDTQYF. In DNA, the CDR3 is TGTGCCAGCAGTGAAGGGACAGGGGGCTTCACAGATACGCAGTATTTT.